One T cell receptor beta chain is described in this entry. The antigen is undetermined. During construction of the library, unique molecular identifiers were attached to individual cDNA molecules for quantitative, reproducible TCR counting. TCRdb re-analysed the RACE reads in MiXCR, keeping a single row per CDR3 protein. The table records 150,000 to 200,000 distinct CDR3 sequences, about 27% of them present only once. The time point here: patch test 3, about 24 weeks after DPC sensitization. Regarding treatment: therapeutic diphenylcyclopropenone sensitization with weekly scalp DPC. Donors were 18 to 70-year-old alopecia patients suitable for DPC. This sample stems from a study of human T cells and chemical hapten exposure. In the study overall: Small differences in pooled library volume mainly drove the variation in TCR yields per sample. Study observations and caveats: Among TCRs, those above 1 in 1000 frequency were unaffected by DPC sensitization.

CDR1 SEHNR and CDR2 FQNEAQ come from the germline V gene (reference sequence). Trimming shortened V by 5 bases and J by 11 bases, and 16 bases separated the two germline ends. The CDR3 runs to 13 residues. Sequencing used whole blood, obtained in connection with sensitization to the hapten diphenylcyclopropenone (DPC). The TCR sequence derives from a woman aged 18-29 years with alopecia areata. Some clones in this sample may be carry-over from other donors' samples. The gene calls are TRBV7-9 and TRBJ2-1; unclear D gene. CDR3 coding DNA: TGTGCCAGCAGCCCCGCCGGGCTAGAAAAGCAGTTCTTC. It specifies CASSPAGLEKQFF.